This entry lists 30 T cell receptor beta chains sequenced from one sample in a study of technical replicates of blood from a few donors. Only in-frame clones appear in the TCRdb table, and some are missing; sequencing was by immunoSEQ multiplex PCR. In the table there are about 9,400 clones, 91% of which are singletons. Sequenced: PBMCs. The receptor set was obtained from a human donor in good health.

The V call is TRBV27, the J call TRBJ2-7, with 7 bases identical to TRBD2. The CDR3 is 14 amino acids. V gave up 2 bases and J gave up 0 bases; unmatched junction bases: 1. Germline CDR1 and CDR2: MNHEY and SMNVEV (reference sequence). The CDR3, as DNA: TGTGCCAGCAGTTTACAGCGGGACTCCTACGAGCAGTACTTC. This gives the protein CASSLQRDSYEQYF.

This rearrangement joins TRBV6-1 to TRBJ2-1; possible D gene TRBD1, 6 bases. V gave up 2 bases and J gave up 3 bases, with 11 bases separating them. Germline V gene data show CDR1 as MNHNS and CDR2 as SASEGT. CDR3 size: 15 residues. DNA for the CDR3: TGTGCCAGCAGTGAACAGCCCAGGGGCTACAATGAGCAGTTCTTC. Translated: CASSEQPRGYNEQFF.

The chain employs TRBV5-1 and TRBJ2-7; 9 bases map to TRBD1. This CDR3 spans 14 amino acids. Trimming at V came to 6 bases and at J to 12 bases, leaving 16 bases not matched to a gene. From germline, CDR1 is SGHRS and CDR2 YFSETQ. CDR3 bases: TGCGCCAGCACCGGACAGGGGACGTCTCAGGCTACGTACTTC. It translates to CASTGQGTSQATYF.

The chain combines TRBV18 with TRBJ2-7, with 9 nucleotides matching TRBD1. CDR3 length: 16 residues. The junction had 11 bases not matched to a gene; V was cut back by 4 bases and J by 4 bases. Per germline, CDR1 KGHSH and CDR2 LQKENI. CDR3 nucleotide sequence: TGTGCCAGCTCACAAGAGTCTGGGACAGGGTTTTACGAGCAGTACTTC. It encodes CASSQESGTGFYEQYF.

This clone was seen only a few times. This chain links TRBV7-2 with TRBJ1-1; no definite D call. Germline CDR1 and CDR2: SGHTA and FQGNSA. Trimming took 3 bases from V and 6 from J, leaving 11 bases between them. This CDR3 has 13 residues. CDR3 coding DNA: TGTGCCAGCAGCTTCCGGGGTTCCCCTGAAGCTTTCTTT. It yields the protein CASSFRGSPEAFF. Full variable domain (remainder filled in from reference TRBV7-2 and TRBJ1-1): GAGVSQSPSNKVTEKGKDVELRCDPISGHTALYWYRQSLGQGLEFLIYFQGNSAPDKSGLPSDRFSAERTGGSVSTLTIQRTQQEDSAVYLCASSFRGSPEAFFGQGTRLTVV.

Here the CDR3 reads CASSGDRGTQYF. The CDR3 coding sequence is TGTGCCAGCAGTGGGGACAGGGGGACGCAGTATTTT. The chain combines TRBV25-1 with TRBJ2-3, with 11 bases fitting TRBD1. Germline values: CDR1 MGHDK, CDR2 SYGVNS. With V trimmed by 4 bases and J by 9 bases, 0 bases remained unmatched. The CDR3 spans 12 residues.

This chain connects TRBV18 to TRBJ2-3; tentatively, D is TRBD1 (6 bases). This CDR3 is built from 15 residues. CDR1 and CDR2 (germline): KGHSH, LQKENI. Trimming stripped 5 bases from V and 1 base from J, with 13 bases between. The CDR3 DNA reads as TGTGCCAGCTCAGCTGGGGGCGATGGCACAGATACGCAGTATTTT. Protein product: CASSAGGDGTDTQYF.

V usage is TRBV5-1 and J usage is TRBJ1-1; 9 bases are shared with TRBD1. CDR3 length equals 15 residues. In germline, CDR1 is SGHRS, CDR2 YFSETQ. J gave up 0 bases and V 4 bases, and 4 bases lay outside the gene matches. As DNA, the CDR3 is TGCGCCAGCAGCAGACAGGGGGAGATGAACACTGAAGCTTTCTTT. It is translated as CASSRQGEMNTEAFF.

V and J are TRBV25-1 and TRBJ1-4; D uncertain. This CDR3 is 15 amino acids long. Looked up from germline, CDR1 is MGHDK and CDR2 is SYGVNS. With 2 bases removed from V and 2 bases from J, the gap between germline ends came to 9 bases. The CDR3 sequence: CASSEVAGTNEKLFF. The CDR3 bases are TGTGCCAGCAGTGAAGTTGCCGGTACTAATGAAAAACTGTTTTTT.

This chain uses TRBV5-1 with TRBJ2-1; TRBD2 matches 9 bases. Germline V gene data show CDR1 as SGHRS and CDR2 as YFSETQ. The CDR3 loop spans 15 amino acids. V trimming: 4 bases; J trimming: 2 bases; junction bases outside the gene matches: 4. The CDR3 DNA sequence: TGCGCCAGCAGCACCCAGCGGGAGGCCTACAATGAGCAGTTCTTC. Protein product: CASSTQREAYNEQFF.

This clone came up once. The genes are TRBV5-1 and TRBJ1-2; 7 bases map to TRBD1. This CDR3 spans 14 amino acids. The V and J ends lost 0 bases and 7 bases, in that order; junction bases with no gene match: 6. In germline, CDR1 is SGHRS, CDR2 YFSETQ. The CDR3 bases are TGCGCCAGCAGCTTGGTGGAGGGGGCCGGTGGCTACACCTTC. Translating it yields CASSLVEGAGGYTF.

This clone was seen only once. The J gene is TRBJ2-7, the V gene TRBV10-1, with 9 bases aligning to TRBD2. The CDR3 extends over 13 amino acids. Germline-derived CDR1 and CDR2 are WNHNN and SYGVQD (reference sequence). The junction had 1 base not matched to a gene; V was cut back by 4 bases and J by 3 bases. The CDR3 protein is CASSAAGGYEQYF. The CDR3 DNA is TGCGCCAGCAGTGCAGCGGGAGGCTACGAGCAGTACTTC.

This rearrangement joins TRBV7-2 to TRBJ2-7; TRBD1 aligns across 9 bases. The CDR3 has 17 residues. Germline values: CDR1 SGHTA, CDR2 FQGNSA. The V and J ends lost 1 base and 7 bases, in that order; junction bases with no gene match: 14. CDR3 sequence: CASSLVTGTGLIMEQYF. As DNA, the CDR3 is TGTGCCAGCAGCTTAGTCACGGGGACAGGGTTAATCATGGAGCAGTACTTC.

The chain is built from TRBV5-1 and TRBJ1-1; D unclear. The germline V gene encodes CDR1 SGHRS and CDR2 YFSETQ. The V and J ends lost 0 bases and 6 bases respectively, with 15 bases between them. This CDR3 spans 15 amino acids. The CDR3 sequence is CASSLGGSSRPEAFF. The DNA for the CDR3 is TGCGCCAGCAGCTTGGGAGGCAGTTCGAGGCCTGAAGCTTTCTTT. Together with reference TRBV5-1 and TRBJ1-1, the CDR3 gives the full variable domain: KAGVTQTPRYLIKTRGQQVTLSCSPISGHRSVSWYQQTPGQGLQFLFEYFSETQRNKGNFPGRFSGRQFSNSRSEMNVSTLELGDSALYLCASSLGGSSRPEAFFGQGTRLTVV.

This chain links TRBV5-1 with TRBJ2-1; 9 nucleotides match TRBD2. The J segment lost 5 bases and the V segment lost 4 bases, leaving 10 bases of the junction unmatched. Germline CDR1 and CDR2: SGHRS and YFSETQ. This CDR3 is built from 16 residues. Here the CDR3 reads CASSPLTSGLNNEQFF. DNA of the CDR3: TGCGCCAGCAGCCCATTGACTAGCGGCCTAAACAATGAGCAGTTCTTC.

This chain joins TRBV19 and TRBJ1-1, with 8 positions matching TRBD1. V shed 6 bases, J shed 5 bases, and the junction held 17 bases outside the gene matches. CDR1 is LNHDA and CDR2 is SQIVND in the germline V gene (reference sequence). The CDR3 has 17 amino acids. DNA for the CDR3: TGTGCCAGTAGCAAAGGCCGACAGGGGATGTGGGAGACTGAAGCTTTCTTT. Residues: CASSKGRQGMWETEAFF.

The chain joins TRBV5-6 to TRBJ2-1, with D maybe TRBD2 (6 bases). Germline CDR1 SGHDT, CDR2 YYEEEE. Deletions cut 1 base from V and 8 bases from J, with 19 bases between. The length of the CDR3 is 16 residues. For the CDR3, the DNA is TGTGCCAGCAGCTTGCCCCCTAGCGACTCTAATCATGAGCAGTTCTTC. Its protein product is CASSLPPSDSNHEQFF.

The CDR3 DNA sequence: TGCGCCAGCAGCTTGGACTACCCCAACACCGGGGAGCTGTTTTTT. It codes for CASSLDYPNTGELFF. V usage is TRBV5-1 and J usage is TRBJ2-2; unclear D gene. Per germline, CDR1 SGHRS and CDR2 YFSETQ. The ends were cut back, 0 bases at V and 2 bases at J, with 8 bases in the middle. This CDR3 comprises 15 residues.

The chain is built from TRBV4-1 and TRBJ2-3; 12 nucleotides match TRBD2. The germline gives CDR1 MGHRA, CDR2 YSYEKL. This CDR3 contains 19 residues. Losses at the gene ends were 0 bases for V and 5 bases for J; bases not matched to a gene: 12. The chain's CDR3 is CASSQDLTSGSGRGDTQYF. The CDR3 DNA reads TGCGCCAGCAGCCAAGATCTGACTAGCGGGAGTGGACGGGGAGATACGCAGTATTTT.

The rearrangement joins TRBV5-6 to TRBJ2-3, with TRBD2 matching over 9 bases. Germline V CDR1 and CDR2: SGHDT, YYEEEE. Unmatched junction bases numbered 5, after V lost 4 bases and J lost 2 bases. This CDR3 comprises 15 residues. The CDR3 region has the DNA TGTGCCAGCAGCCCGACTAGCGGATCCACAGATACGCAGTATTTT. Encoded protein: CASSPTSGSTDTQYF.

The chain employs TRBV5-1 and TRBJ1-4; TRBD1 might be the D (6 bases). Trimming took 3 bases from V and 7 from J, leaving 13 bases between them. Germline CDR1 is SGHRS and CDR2 is YFSETQ. CDR3 size: 14 residues. CDR3 region: CASSWEWDIEKLFF. For the CDR3, the DNA is TGCGCCAGCAGCTGGGAATGGGACATTGAAAAACTGTTTTTT.

This chain uses TRBV28 with TRBJ2-3; TRBD1 is a possible D gene (5 bases). Trimming removed 7 bases at V and 3 bases at J, with 14 bases between. Germline-derived CDR1 and CDR2 are MDHEN and SYDVKM. The CDR3 is made up of 14 amino acids. The CDR3 DNA sequence: TGTGCCAGCACTCGGCGAAAGGGGACAGATACGCAGTATTTT. The encoded protein is CASTRRKGTDTQYF.

V gene TRBV7-9 combines with J gene TRBJ2-1, with TRBD2 identical over 8 bases. V lost 1 base to trimming and J lost 6 bases; unmatched junction nucleotides: 5. The CDR3 is 15 residues long. Per the germline V gene, CDR1 is SEHNR and CDR2 is FQNEAQ (reference sequence). In DNA form, the CDR3 reads TGTGCCAGCAGCTTAGATGTCGGGAGGGCCAATGAGCAGTTCTTC. Amino acids: CASSLDVGRANEQFF.

The rearrangement joins TRBV18 to TRBJ2-2, with D maybe TRBD1 (6 bases). The CDR3 is 16 residues long. Germline assignment: CDR1 KGHSH and CDR2 LQKENI. V was trimmed by 0 bases and J by 1 base, leaving 9 bases between them. CDR3 nucleotides: TGTGCCAGCTCACCACCAACAGGGTTGAACACCGGGGAGCTGTTTTTT. Its protein is CASSPPTGLNTGELFF.

The chain links TRBV6-1 to TRBJ1-1; no clear D. The CDR3 totals 11 residues. V was clipped by 3 bases and J by 11 bases, with 10 bases between them. Per the germline V gene, CDR1 is MNHNS and CDR2 is SASEGT. Here the CDR3 reads CASSDWRTAFF. CDR3 DNA: TGTGCCAGCAGTGACTGGAGAACTGCTTTCTTT.

This clone was found once. This chain uses TRBV29-1 with TRBJ2-5, with D unclear. Germline V CDR1 and CDR2: SQVTM, ANQGSEA. V shed 4 bases and J shed 2 bases, with 5 bases lying between them. This CDR3 is 11 amino acids long. The CDR3 loop reads CSVVPQETQYF. The CDR3 bases are TGCAGCGTTGTCCCTCAAGAGACCCAGTACTTC. Supplemented by reference TRBV29-1 and TRBJ2-5, the full variable domain reads SAVISQKPSRDICQRGTSLTIQCQVDSQVTMMFWYRQQPGQSLTLIATANQGSEATYESGFVIDKFPISRPNLTFSTLTVSNMSPEDSSIYLCSVVPQETQYFGPGTRLLVL.

V usage is TRBV27 and J usage is TRBJ2-1, with 10 positions matching TRBD2. V shed 6 bases, J shed 4 bases, and the junction held 9 bases outside the gene matches. Germline V gene lookup returns CDR1 MNHEY and CDR2 SMNVEV (reference sequence). The CDR3 is made up of 16 amino acids. The CDR3 is CASSLKPGLAYNEQFF. For the CDR3, the DNA is TGTGCCAGCAGCCTAAAACCGGGACTAGCGTACAATGAGCAGTTCTTC.

The chain is built from TRBV28 and TRBJ2-7; 12 nucleotides align to TRBD2. The germline V gene has CDR1 MDHEN and CDR2 SYDVKM. Trimming took 4 bases from V and 6 from J; bases not matched to a gene: 7. This CDR3 is built from 15 residues. The CDR3: CASSSRLAGVGEQYF. CDR3 sequence (DNA): TGTGCCAGCAGTTCTAGACTAGCGGGAGTAGGCGAGCAGTACTTC.

The chain recombines TRBV5-6 with TRBJ2-1, with D possibly matching TRBD2 (6 bases). V lost 0 bases to trimming and J lost 10 bases, with 11 bases between them. Germline CDR1 is SGHDT and CDR2 is YYEEEE. The CDR3 is 13 amino acids. Here the CDR3 DNA reads TGTGCCAGCAGCTTGGGGCCAGGGAGGGAGCAGTTCTTC. Its protein is CASSLGPGREQFF.

The table lists this clone with a count of one. The CDR3 here is CASSQTGFAGELFF. The DNA for the CDR3 is TGCGCCAGCAGCCAAACAGGGTTCGCCGGGGAGCTGTTTTTT. The chain has TRBV5-1 and TRBJ2-2, with D possibly being TRBD1 (6 bases). Germline values: CDR1 SGHRS, CDR2 YFSETQ. Trimming removed 4 bases at V and 6 bases at J, with 13 bases between. This CDR3 has 14 residues.